Below, one TCR beta chain is given with its context. Its matching antigen is unknown. Trimming stripped 4 bases from V and 4 bases from J, with 13 bases between. CDR1 and CDR2 (germline): MNHEY, SVGAGI. The CDR3 extends over 14 amino acids. Repertoires were generated with immunoSEQ multiplex PCR, while TCRdb's copy carries only in-frame clones and drops some. The sample contains 110,000 to 150,000 clones, approximately 90% of which appear only once. The entry originates in a study of T cell responses to AZD1222 COVID-19 vaccine. Study conclusions and caveats: After the peak T cell response, and only then, were repertoires sampled.

Second-dose intervals of approximately 4 or approximately 12 weeks were pooled. This receptor was taken from an adult who received the AZD1222 COVID-19 vaccine. This specimen was peripheral blood, taken 28 days after the second AZD1222 dose. The chain combines TRBV6-5 with TRBJ1-1, with D possibly being TRBD1 (5 bases). CDR3 loop: CASSSGRGFTEAFF. The CDR3 nucleotides read TGTGCCAGCAGTTCGGGACGGGGGTTCACTGAAGCTTTCTTT.